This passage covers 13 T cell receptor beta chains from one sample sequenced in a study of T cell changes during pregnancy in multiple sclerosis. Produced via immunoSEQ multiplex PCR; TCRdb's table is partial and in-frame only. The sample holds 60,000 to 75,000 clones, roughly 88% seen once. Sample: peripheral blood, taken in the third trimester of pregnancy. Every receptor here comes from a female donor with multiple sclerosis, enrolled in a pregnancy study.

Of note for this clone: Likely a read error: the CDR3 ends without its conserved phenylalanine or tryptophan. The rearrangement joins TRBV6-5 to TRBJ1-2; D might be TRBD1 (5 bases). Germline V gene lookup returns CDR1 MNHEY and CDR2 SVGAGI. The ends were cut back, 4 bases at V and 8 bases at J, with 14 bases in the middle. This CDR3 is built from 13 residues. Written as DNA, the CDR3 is TGTGCCAGCAGTTTCAATCAGGGAGGAGGCTACACCCTC. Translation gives CASSFNQGGGYTL.

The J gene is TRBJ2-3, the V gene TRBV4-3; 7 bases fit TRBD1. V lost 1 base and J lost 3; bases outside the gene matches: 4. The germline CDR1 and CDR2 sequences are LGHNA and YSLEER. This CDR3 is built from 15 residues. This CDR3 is CASSQGVTGTDTQYF. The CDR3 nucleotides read TGCGCCAGCAGCCAAGGGGTGACAGGGACAGATACGCAGTATTTT.

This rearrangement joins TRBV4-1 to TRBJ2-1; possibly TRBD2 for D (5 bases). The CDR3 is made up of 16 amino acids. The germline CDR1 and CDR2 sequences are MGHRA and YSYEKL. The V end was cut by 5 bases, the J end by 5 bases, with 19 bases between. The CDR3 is CASSTRWEFPDNEQFF. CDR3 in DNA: TGCGCCAGCAGCACCCGCTGGGAGTTCCCCGACAATGAGCAGTTCTTC.

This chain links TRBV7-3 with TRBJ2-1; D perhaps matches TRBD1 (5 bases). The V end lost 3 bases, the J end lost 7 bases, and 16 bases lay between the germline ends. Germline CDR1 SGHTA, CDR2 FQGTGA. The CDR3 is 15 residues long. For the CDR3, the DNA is TGTGCCAGCAGCTTTTTGTCAGCTAGGGGAAATGAGCAGTTCTTC. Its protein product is CASSFLSARGNEQFF.

The CDR3: CAWSGTPYEKLFF. The CDR3 nucleotides are TGTGCCTGGAGTGGGACACCTTATGAAAAACTGTTTTTT. This chain joins TRBV30 and TRBJ1-4; perhaps TRBD1 as D (5 bases). V dropped 1 base and J dropped 6 bases, with 9 bases sitting between them. Germline V lookup: CDR1 GTSNPN, CDR2 SVGIG (reference sequence). The CDR3 is made up of 13 amino acids. The complete variable domain, with remaining parts taken from reference TRBV30 and TRBJ1-4, reads SQTIHQWPATLVQPVGSPLSLECTVEGTSNPNLYWYRQAAGRGLQLLFYSVGIGQISSEVPQNLSASRPQDRQFILSSKKLLLSDSGFYLCAWSGTPYEKLFFGSGTQLSVL.

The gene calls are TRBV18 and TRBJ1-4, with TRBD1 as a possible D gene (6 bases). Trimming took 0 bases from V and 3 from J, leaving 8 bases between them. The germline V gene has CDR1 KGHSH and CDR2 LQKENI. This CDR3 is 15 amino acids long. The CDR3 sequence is CASSPPNRANEKLFF. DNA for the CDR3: TGTGCCAGCTCACCACCGAACAGGGCTAATGAAAAACTGTTTTTT.

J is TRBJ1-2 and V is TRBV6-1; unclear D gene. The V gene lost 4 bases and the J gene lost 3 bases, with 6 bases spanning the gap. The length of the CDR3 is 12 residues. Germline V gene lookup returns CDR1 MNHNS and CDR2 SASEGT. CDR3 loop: CASSGRYYGYTF. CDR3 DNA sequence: TGTGCCAGCAGTGGCCGGTACTATGGCTACACCTTC.

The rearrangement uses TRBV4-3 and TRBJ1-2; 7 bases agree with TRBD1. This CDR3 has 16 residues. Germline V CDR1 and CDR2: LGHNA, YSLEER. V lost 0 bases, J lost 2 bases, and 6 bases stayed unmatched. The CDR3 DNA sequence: TGCGCCAGCAGCCAAGATTCTGGCAGGGGGAACTATGGCTACACCTTC. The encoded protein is CASSQDSGRGNYGYTF.

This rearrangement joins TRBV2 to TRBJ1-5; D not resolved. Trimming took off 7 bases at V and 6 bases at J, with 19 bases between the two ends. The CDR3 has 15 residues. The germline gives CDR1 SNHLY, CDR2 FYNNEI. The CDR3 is CASTLEGDNAQPQHF. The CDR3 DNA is TGTGCCAGCACCTTAGAGGGTGACAATGCTCAGCCCCAGCATTTT.

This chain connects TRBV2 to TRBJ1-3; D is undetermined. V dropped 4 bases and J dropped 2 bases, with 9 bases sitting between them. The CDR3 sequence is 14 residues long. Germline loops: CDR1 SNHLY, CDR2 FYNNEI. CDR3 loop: CASSVGETGNTIYF. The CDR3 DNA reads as TGTGCCAGCAGTGTGGGCGAAACTGGAAACACCATATATTTT.

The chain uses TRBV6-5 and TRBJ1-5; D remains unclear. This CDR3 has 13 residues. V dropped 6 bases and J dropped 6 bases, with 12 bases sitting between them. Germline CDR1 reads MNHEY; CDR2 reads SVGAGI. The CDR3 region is CASSLNEGQPQHF. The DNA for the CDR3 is TGTGCCAGCAGCCTCAATGAGGGTCAGCCCCAGCATTTT.

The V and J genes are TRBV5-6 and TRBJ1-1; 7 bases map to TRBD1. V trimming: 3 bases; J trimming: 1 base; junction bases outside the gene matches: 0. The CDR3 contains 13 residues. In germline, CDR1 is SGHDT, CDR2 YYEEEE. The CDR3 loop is CASSWDRNTEAFF. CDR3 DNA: TGTGCCAGCAGCTGGGACAGGAACACTGAAGCTTTCTTT. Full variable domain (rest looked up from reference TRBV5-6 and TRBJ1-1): DAGVTQSPTHLIKTRGQQVTLRCSPKSGHDTVSWYQQALGQGPQFIFQYYEEEERQRGNFPDRFSGHQFPNYSSELNVNALLLGDSALYLCASSWDRNTEAFFGQGTRLTVV.

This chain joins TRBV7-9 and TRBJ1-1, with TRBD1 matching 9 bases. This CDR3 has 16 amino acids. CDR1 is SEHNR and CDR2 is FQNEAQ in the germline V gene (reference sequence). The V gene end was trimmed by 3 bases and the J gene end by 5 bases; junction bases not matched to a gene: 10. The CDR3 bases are TGTGCCAGCAGCTTGTTTGGGACAGGGACGGGTACTGAAGCTTTCTTT. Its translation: CASSLFGTGTGTEAFF.